These T cell receptor beta chains were read from a single sample in a study of PD-L1 blockade in urothelial cancer. Using immunoSEQ multiplex PCR, the repertoire was profiled, and TCRdb retains in-frame clones only, with some absent. This sample has approximately 45,000 clones, with around four fifths found just once. The sample was PBMCs, taken around atezolizumab (anti-PD-L1) treatment. Receptors were obtained from a man aged 50 or older with urothelial cancer. CDR3s include the opening cysteine and the closing phenylalanine or tryptophan. The D gene is left open where the match is weak. Clone size is shown for a subset of rows, as once, few, many or a class of expanded clone.

d_gene,abundance,j_gene,v_gene,CDR3nt,CDR3aa
.,.,TRBJ1-1,TRBV5-1,TGCGCCAGCAGCTTGGCCACTTCCGGGAGGGCTGAAGCTTTCTTT,CASSLATSGRAEAFF
.,.,TRBJ2-2,TRBV28,TGTGCCAGCAGTTCTGCCGGCGGGGAGCTGTTTTTT,CASSSAGGELFF
.,once,TRBJ1-3,TRBV19,TGTGCCAGTAGTATTTTGGCAGTCACCCTGGAGGGAGACACCATATATTTT,CASSILAVTLEGDTIYF
TRBD2,.,TRBJ2-7,TRBV4-1,TGCGCCAGCAGCCCGGGTGGGCTAGCGGGAAGGTCGAGGGACGAGCAGTACTTC,CASSPGGLAGRSRDEQYF
TRBD1,.,TRBJ1-2,TRBV18,TGTGCCAGCTCACTCGGGACAGGGGGGAAGGATGGCTACACCTTC,CASSLGTGGKDGYTF
.,.,TRBJ2-5,TRBV5-1,TGCGCCAGCAGCACCCGCGGAGGAGCGGCCCAAGAGACCCAGTACTTC,CASSTRGGAAQETQYF
.,.,TRBJ1-5,TRBV5-4,TGTGCCAGCAGCTTGACAGGCAATGGCAATCAGCCCCAGCATTTT,CASSLTGNGNQPQHF
.,.,TRBJ2-3,TRBV25-1,TGTGCCAGCAGTCTTGGGGGCGGCAGCACAGATACGCAGTATTTT,CASSLGGGSTDTQYF
.,.,TRBJ2-5,TRBV7-9,TGTGCCAGCAGCTTAGCCCTCTACCGAGAGACCCAGTACTTC,CASSLALYRETQYF
TRBD1,.,TRBJ1-1,TRBV4-2,TGTGCCAGCAGCCGAGACGCGGGACAGGGTAATACTGAAGCTTTCTTT,CASSRDAGQGNTEAFF
TRBD1,.,TRBJ1-6,TRBV15,TGTGCCACCCAGAAGGACAGGGCAAATTCACCCCTCCACTTT,CATQKDRANSPLHF
.,.,TRBJ2-5,TRBV27,TGTGCCAGCAGTTTCCGGGGGTACCAAGAGACCCAGTACTTC,CASSFRGYQETQYF
TRBD2,few,TRBJ2-3,TRBV11-1,TGTGCCAGCAGCCTAGCTTTAGCGGGGGGGGGCACAGATACGCAGTATTTT,CASSLALAGGGTDTQYF
.,once,TRBJ1-2,TRBV5-4,TGTGCCAGCAGCTTAGACAGCTTAGGCTACACCTTC,CASSLDSLGYTF
TRBD2,.,TRBJ2-1,TRBV7-6,TGTGCCAGCAGCCCGACTAGCGGGCCTTACAATGAGCAGTTCTTC,CASSPTSGPYNEQFF
.,.,TRBJ1-2,TRBV5-1,TGCGCCAGCAGCGCCCAAACAGGGTTTAACTATGGCTACACCTTC,CASSAQTGFNYGYTF
TRBD2,.,TRBJ2-7,TRBV2,TGTGCCAGCAGCGCCACCAGCGGGAGAGTCCACGAGCAGTACTTC,CASSATSGRVHEQYF
TRBD1,.,TRBJ2-5,TRBV27,TGTGCCAGCAGTTGGACAGGGAAAGAGACCCAGTACTTC,CASSWTGKETQYF
TRBD2,few,TRBJ2-7,TRBV7-3,TGTGCCAGCAGCCCGGGGCTAGCGGGAGGTTCCTACGAGCAGTACTTC,CASSPGLAGGSYEQYF
.,few,TRBJ2-3,TRBV19,TGTGCCAGTAGTATATCCAGTGCAGATACGCAGTATTTT,CASSISSADTQYF
TRBD1,.,TRBJ2-6,TRBV19,TGTGCCAGTAGTATAGATCGAGGGGACAGCGACGTCCTGACTTTC,CASSIDRGDSDVLTF
.,once,TRBJ2-5,TRBV5-6,TGTGCCAGCAGCCCCTATCACGGGAGAGAGACCCAGTACTTC,CASSPYHGRETQYF
.,.,TRBJ1-1,TRBV7-8,TGTGCCAGCAGCTTAATTTCGCAGGGAACGGTTGAAGCTTTCTTT,CASSLISQGTVEAFF
TRBD1,.,TRBJ2-2,TRBV7-8,TGTGCCAGCAGCTTAAAGCGGTGGACAGGCCCTGAGGGGGAGCTGTTTTTT,CASSLKRWTGPEGELFF
TRBD2,.,TRBJ2-1,TRBV19,TGTGCCAGTAGTCCTGGACTAGCGGGACTTCAGTTCTTC,CASSPGLAGLQFF
.,.,TRBJ2-5,TRBV4-1,TGCGCCAGCAGCCCGGGACTGGCCTCGGAGACCCAGTACTTC,CASSPGLASETQYF
TRBD2,.,TRBJ2-1,TRBV7-2,TGTGCCAGCAGTTTAGCGGGGAGCTCCTACAATGAGCAGTTCTTC,CASSLAGSSYNEQFF
TRBD2,.,TRBJ2-1,TRBV6-1,TGTGCCAGCAGTGAAACAGGGGCGCTAGCGGGAGGTCGGTTCTTC,CASSETGALAGGRFF
.,.,TRBJ2-1,TRBV11-2,TGTGCCAGCAGCCGGAGCGGAAGCTCCTACAATGAGCAGTTCTTC,CASSRSGSSYNEQFF
.,.,TRBJ2-5,TRBV5-6,TGTGCCAGCAGCCAGGGATCGAGGGGGGAGACCCAGTACTTC,CASSQGSRGETQYF
.,.,TRBJ2-7,TRBV27,TGTGCCAGCAGCTCAACCCTAACCCTCTACGAGCAGTACTTC,CASSSTLTLYEQYF
.,.,TRBJ1-2,TRBV7-8,TGTGCCAGCAGCTTATTTTCCAGGGGCCTTAACTATGGCTACACCTTC,CASSLFSRGLNYGYTF
.,few,TRBJ1-2,TRBV10-2,TGCGCCAGCAGTGATTATCTACCTGGCTACACCTTC,CASSDYLPGYTF
.,few,TRBJ1-1,TRBV7-3,TGTGCCAGCAGCCTCACAGGGAACACTGAAGCTTTCTTT,CASSLTGNTEAFF
TRBD1,few,TRBJ2-1,TRBV27,TGTGCCAGCAGTTTTTCCGGGACAGCACACAATGAGCAGTTCTTC,CASSFSGTAHNEQFF
.,.,TRBJ2-4,TRBV5-1,TGCGCCAGCAGCCCCCCTAGCGCGCCGAACATTCAGTACTTC,CASSPPSAPNIQYF
.,.,TRBJ2-2,TRBV27,TGTGCCAGCAGTTTATACAGGCCTAACACCGGGGAGCTGTTTTTT,CASSLYRPNTGELFF
.,.,TRBJ1-3,TRBV4-2,TGTGCCAGCAACCGGGGGTCTGGAAACACCATATATTTT,CASNRGSGNTIYF
.,.,TRBJ1-6,TRBV12-2,TGTGCAAGTCGCCAGGATTCACCCCTCCACTTT,CASRQDSPLHF
.,.,TRBJ1-2,TRBV7-9,TGTGCCAGCGGTTCAGAGGGTGTCGCAGGAGCTAACTATGGCTACACCTTC,CASGSEGVAGANYGYTF
TRBD1,.,TRBJ1-3,TRBV25-1,TGTGCCAGCAGTGAACCCGGGACAGCGTTAAACACCATATATTTT,CASSEPGTALNTIYF
.,.,TRBJ1-1,TRBV11-3,.,CASSFLWNTEAFF
TRBD1,.,TRBJ2-4,TRBV4-1,TGCGCCAGCAGCCTGACAATTACCCGGACAGGGGGCTCTGGGGCCAAAAACATTCAGTACTTC,CASSLTITRTGGSGAKNIQYF
.,.,TRBJ2-3,TRBV9,TGTGCCAGCACCAAATCCTCGGGGTTCACAGATACGCAGTATTTT,CASTKSSGFTDTQYF
TRBD2,.,TRBJ2-1,TRBV5-1,TGCGCCAGCAGCTTGGTTACTAGCGGATTCTCAGAGCAGTTCTTC,CASSLVTSGFSEQFF
TRBD1,.,TRBJ2-1,TRBV5-1,TGCGCCAGCAGCGGAACCGGGACAGGGTCTAATGAGCAGTTCTTC,CASSGTGTGSNEQFF
.,.,TRBJ1-1,TRBV11-2,TGTGCCAGCAGCTTGCGTGCAGGGATAAACACTGAAGCTTTCTTT,CASSLRAGINTEAFF
TRBD1,once,TRBJ2-1,TRBV19,TGTGCCAGTAGTATCGACAGGGGCTCCTACAATGAGCAGTTCTTC,CASSIDRGSYNEQFF
TRBD2,.,TRBJ2-1,TRBV6-5,TGTGCCAGCAGTTACCTGACTAGCGGGGAGCTCAATGAGCAGTTCTTC,CASSYLTSGELNEQFF
TRBD1,.,TRBJ1-2,TRBV27,TGTGCCAGCAGTTCCCTTGGCCGGGACAGGGGGCAAGTTGGCTACACCTTC,CASSSLGRDRGQVGYTF
.,few,TRBJ1-2,TRBV5-1,TGCGCCAGCAGCTTGGCCGATTCGGGGGGCTACACCTTC,CASSLADSGGYTF
TRBD1,.,TRBJ2-5,TRBV5-4,TGTGCCAGCAGCTCCCCCGGGACAGGGCAAGAGACCCAGTACTTC,CASSSPGTGQETQYF
.,.,TRBJ2-3,TRBV18,TGTGCCAGCTCAATGGGGCCTAGCACAGATACGCAGTATTTT,CASSMGPSTDTQYF